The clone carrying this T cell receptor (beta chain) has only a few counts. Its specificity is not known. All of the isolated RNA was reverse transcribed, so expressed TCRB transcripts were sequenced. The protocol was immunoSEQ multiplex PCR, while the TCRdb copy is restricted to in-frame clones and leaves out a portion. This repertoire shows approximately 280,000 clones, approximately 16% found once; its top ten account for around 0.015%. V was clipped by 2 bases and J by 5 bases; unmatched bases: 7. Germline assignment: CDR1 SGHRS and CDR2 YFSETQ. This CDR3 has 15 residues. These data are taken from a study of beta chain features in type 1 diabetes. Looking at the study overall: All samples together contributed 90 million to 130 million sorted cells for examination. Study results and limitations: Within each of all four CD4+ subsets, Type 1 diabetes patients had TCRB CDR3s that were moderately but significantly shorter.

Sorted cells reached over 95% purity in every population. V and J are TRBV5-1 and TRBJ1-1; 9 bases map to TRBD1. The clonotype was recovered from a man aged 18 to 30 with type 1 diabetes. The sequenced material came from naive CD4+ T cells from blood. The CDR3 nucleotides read TGCGCCAGCAGCTTCCTATCGGACAGGGGAACTGAAGCTTTCTTT. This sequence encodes CASSFLSDRGTEAFF.